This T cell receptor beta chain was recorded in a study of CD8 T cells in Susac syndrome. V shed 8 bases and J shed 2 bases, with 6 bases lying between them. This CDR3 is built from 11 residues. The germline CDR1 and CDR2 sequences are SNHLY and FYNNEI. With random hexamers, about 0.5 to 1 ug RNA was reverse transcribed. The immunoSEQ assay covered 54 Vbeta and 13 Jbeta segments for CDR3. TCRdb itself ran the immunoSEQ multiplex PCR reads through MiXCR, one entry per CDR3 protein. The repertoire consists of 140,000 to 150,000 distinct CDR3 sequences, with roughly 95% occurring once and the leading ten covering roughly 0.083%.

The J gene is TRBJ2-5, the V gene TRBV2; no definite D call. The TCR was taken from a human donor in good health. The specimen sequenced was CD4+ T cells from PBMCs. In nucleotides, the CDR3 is TGTGCCAGCCTTCAGCAAGAGACCCAGTACTTC. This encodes CASLQQETQYF.